This entry lists 23 T cell receptor beta chains sequenced from one sample in a study of CD8+ T cells in alopecia areata. Extraction of RNA preceded its reverse transcription into cDNA, which served as the sequencing template. TCRdb keeps only in-frame clones here, not all; method: immunoSEQ multiplex PCR. The sample records tens of thousands of clones, around 44% being singletons. Sample: NKG2D-low CD8+ T cells sorted from blood. The receptors were sampled from a human donor with alopecia areata.

This sequence joins TRBV29-1 and TRBJ1-2; D ambiguous. The CDR3 runs to 11 residues. Trimming pared 6 bases from V and 1 base from J, leaving 6 bases between. Looked up from germline, CDR1 is SQVTM and CDR2 is ANQGSEA. The CDR3 sequence: CSVPNNYGYTF. CDR3 DNA sequence: TGCAGCGTGCCGAATAACTATGGCTACACCTTC.

V is TRBV13 and J is TRBJ2-1; the match to TRBD1 covers 7 bases. Germline-derived CDR1 and CDR2 are PRHDT and FYEKMQ (reference sequence). The length of the CDR3 is 15 residues. V shed 0 bases and J 8 bases; nucleotides not matched to a gene: 7. CDR3 nucleotides: TGTGCCAGCAGCTTAGGAGGGGGCACTAACCATGAGCAGTTCTTC. The encoded protein is CASSLGGGTNHEQFF.

As concerns this clone: The same CDR3 can be traced to other DNA sequences in this sample. The V and J genes are TRBV5-1 and TRBJ2-5; the D is unclear. Per germline, CDR1 SGHRS and CDR2 YFSETQ. The CDR3 sequence is 11 residues long. Trimming removed 2 bases at V and 5 bases at J, with 4 bases between. This CDR3 is CASSFGETQYF. CDR3 sequence (DNA): TGCGCCAGCAGCTTTGGGGAGACCCAGTACTTC. Full variable domain (rest looked up from reference TRBV5-1 and TRBJ2-5): KAGVTQTPRYLIKTRGQQVTLSCSPISGHRSVSWYQQTPGQGLQFLFEYFSETQRNKGNFPGRFSGRQFSNSRSEMNVSTLELGDSALYLCASSFGETQYFGPGTRLLVL.

The rearrangement uses TRBV30 and TRBJ2-2, with D uncertain. V shed 2 bases and J shed 0 bases, with 7 bases lying between them. The germline CDR1 and CDR2 sequences are GTSNPN and SVGIG (reference sequence). The CDR3 consists of 14 residues. The CDR3 DNA follows: TGTGCCTGGAGTCCCGCCGCGAACACCGGGGAGCTGTTTTTT. It is translated as CAWSPAANTGELFF. Combining the CDR3 with reference TRBV30 and TRBJ2-2 gives the whole variable domain SQTIHQWPATLVQPVGSPLSLECTVEGTSNPNLYWYRQAAGRGLQLLFYSVGIGQISSEVPQNLSASRPQDRQFILSSKKLLLSDSGFYLCAWSPAANTGELFFGEGSRLTVL.

This rearrangement joins TRBV6-5 to TRBJ2-1; 11 bases agree with TRBD2. Germline assignment: CDR1 MNHEY and CDR2 SVGAGI. V dropped 5 bases and J dropped 4; count of bases not matched to a gene: 1. The CDR3 runs 14 residues. CDR3 DNA sequence: TGTGCCAGCAGTCGGACTAGCGGGTACAATGAGCAGTTCTTC. It is translated as CASSRTSGYNEQFF.

The V call is TRBV2, the J call TRBJ1-1; D is uncertain. The CDR3 runs 12 residues. CDR1 and CDR2 (germline): SNHLY, FYNNEI. V dropped 7 bases and J dropped 7 bases, with 13 bases sitting between them. The CDR3 DNA sequence: TGTGCCAGCATGGCAACGTGGTATGAAGCTTTCTTT. It translates to CASMATWYEAFF.

The chain couples TRBV11-2 to TRBJ2-7; TRBD2 matches at 7 bases. Germline V lookup: CDR1 SGHAT, CDR2 FQNNGV. After removal of 5 bases from V and 2 bases from J, the junction contained 12 bases not matched to a gene. The CDR3 sequence is 16 residues long. The CDR3 loop reads CASSAYRDYKTYEQYF. CDR3 coding DNA: TGTGCCAGCAGCGCGTACCGGGACTATAAAACCTACGAGCAGTACTTC. The whole variable domain, filled in from reference TRBV11-2 and TRBJ2-7, reads EAGVAQSPRYKIIEKRQSVAFWCNPISGHATLYWYQQILGQGPKLLIQFQNNGVVDDSQLPKDRFSAERLKGVDSTLKIQPAKLEDSAVYLCASSAYRDYKTYEQYFGPGTRLTVT.

This clone was counted only a few times. DNA of the CDR3: TGTGCCAGCAGCTTAGACGGGAGCTACGAGCAGTACTTC. The encoded protein is CASSLDGSYEQYF. This rearrangement joins TRBV11-2 to TRBJ2-7, with a possible D match to TRBD2 (6 bases). V was trimmed by 0 bases and J by 3 bases, leaving 6 bases between them. The CDR3 length is 13 residues. Germline CDR1 and CDR2: SGHAT and FQNNGV.

V is TRBV6-5 and J is TRBJ2-2; 8 positions agree with TRBD2. This CDR3 is built from 14 residues. V shed 6 bases, J shed 4 bases, and the junction held 4 bases outside the gene matches. In germline, CDR1 is MNHEY, CDR2 SVGAGI. The CDR3 DNA reads as TGTGCCAGCAGGACGGGGACTAGCACCGGGGAGCTGTTTTTT. It codes for CASRTGTSTGELFF.

V and J are TRBV9 and TRBJ2-2; 12 bases align to TRBD2. Germline loops: CDR1 SGDLS, CDR2 YYNGEE. The ends lost 9 bases at V and 5 bases at J; junction bases unmatched: 14. This CDR3 region has 17 residues. The CDR3 DNA follows: TGTGCCATCCAGCGTACGAGGACTAGCGGGAAGACCGGGGAGCTGTTTTTT. The encoded protein is CAIQRTRTSGKTGELFF.

This clone was picked up a small number of times. V usage is TRBV7-9 and J usage is TRBJ2-7; D is ambiguous. The CDR3 loop spans 14 amino acids. Trimming removed 1 base at V and 5 bases at J, with 12 bases between. Germline V gives CDR1 SEHNR, CDR2 FQNEAQ (reference sequence). The chain's CDR3 is CASSLVGYGNEQYF. CDR3 nucleotides: TGTGCCAGCAGCTTAGTGGGGTACGGCAACGAGCAGTACTTC. The variable domain in full, completed from reference TRBV7-9 and TRBJ2-7, reads DTGVSQNPRHKITKRGQNVTFRCDPISEHNRLYWYRQTLGQGPEFLTYFQNEAQLEKSRLLSDRFSAERPKGSFSTLEIQRTEQGDSAMYLCASSLVGYGNEQYFGPGTRLTVT.

This clone was seen a few times. The chain employs TRBV29-1 and TRBJ1-1; no definite D call. The CDR3 has 15 amino acids. The germline V gene encodes CDR1 SQVTM and CDR2 ANQGSEA. V was shortened by 2 bases and J by 0 bases, with 13 bases between the two germline ends. The CDR3 sequence: CSVETARAMNTEAFF. DNA of the CDR3: TGCAGCGTTGAAACCGCCCGAGCCATGAACACTGAAGCTTTCTTT.

V is TRBV29-1 and J is TRBJ2-7; maybe TRBD1 (6 bases). Germline loops: CDR1 SQVTM, CDR2 ANQGSEA. With 5 bases removed from V and 6 bases from J, the gap between germline ends came to 11 bases. The CDR3 contains 11 residues. CDR3 sequence reads: CSVTKQGEQYF. As DNA, the CDR3 is TGCAGCGTTACTAAACAGGGCGAGCAGTACTTC.

This clone occurred a few times. The gene calls are TRBV28 and TRBJ2-5; D uncertain. Trimming pared 5 bases from V and 1 base from J, leaving 17 bases between. CDR1 and CDR2 from the germline V gene are MDHEN and SYDVKM. The CDR3 runs 16 residues. The CDR3 loop is CASSPSRRKAQETQYF. In DNA, the CDR3 is TGTGCCAGCAGTCCCTCCAGGCGGAAGGCCCAAGAGACCCAGTACTTC.

The rearrangement joins TRBV5-1 to TRBJ2-1; no definite D call. CDR3 size: 15 residues. Germline assignment: CDR1 SGHRS and CDR2 YFSETQ. The V end lost 0 bases, the J end lost 0 bases, and 7 bases lay between the germline ends. The CDR3 loop is CASSLGESSYNEQFF. CDR3 in DNA: TGCGCCAGCAGCTTGGGAGAGAGCTCCTACAATGAGCAGTTCTTC.

The chain couples TRBV7-6 to TRBJ2-5; no clear D. Deletions cut 6 bases from V and 5 bases from J, with 7 bases between. The germline CDR1 and CDR2 sequences are SGHVS and FNYEAQ. The CDR3 is made up of 11 amino acids. CDR3 in amino acids: CASRRMETQYF. In DNA, the CDR3 is TGTGCCAGCAGAAGGATGGAGACCCAGTACTTC.

The gene calls are TRBV7-9 and TRBJ1-4; 7 nucleotides align to TRBD1. With 4 bases clipped from V and 6 bases from J, the junction kept 8 bases outside the gene matches. Germline values: CDR1 SEHNR, CDR2 FQNEAQ (reference sequence). This CDR3 has 15 amino acids. The DNA of the CDR3 is TGTGCCAGCAGCTACCTGGGACAGTTGGATGAAAAACTGTTTTTT. Residues: CASSYLGQLDEKLFF.

CDR3 amino acids: CASSLDHGYGYTF. The CDR3 coding sequence is TGTGCCAGCAGCTTAGACCATGGGTATGGCTACACCTTC. The gene calls are TRBV25-1 and TRBJ1-2; no definite D call. In germline, CDR1 is MGHDK, CDR2 SYGVNS. The CDR3 covers 13 residues. Trimming left V 6 bases short and J 5 bases short, with 13 bases between.

This chain uses TRBV5-4 with TRBJ2-2, with D tentatively TRBD2 (6 bases). Germline CDR1 SGHNT, CDR2 YYREEE (reference sequence). There are 15 residues in the CDR3. V lost 7 bases and J 2 bases, leaving 15 bases between the germline ends. The CDR3 DNA reads TGTGCCAGCGGGTATAGGCGGGAAAACACCGGGGAGCTGTTTTTT. Its translation: CASGYRRENTGELFF.

Only a few counts were recorded for this clone. The chain joins TRBV29-1 to TRBJ2-7, with 8 bases aligning to TRBD2. Germline lookup yields CDR1 SQVTM and CDR2 ANQGSEA. J was trimmed by 5 bases and V by 7 bases; bases with no gene match: 7. The CDR3 is 12 amino acids. The CDR3 here is CSAGREGHEQYF. CDR3 sequence (DNA): TGCAGCGCCGGGAGGGAGGGCCACGAGCAGTACTTC.

This clone has just a few counts. At one of its ends the junction is not consistent with the germline gene, which may arise from a read error. The rearrangement links TRBV28 to TRBJ1-5; D may be TRBD1 (5 bases). Germline CDR1 and CDR2: MDHEN and SYDVKM. The CDR3 is 13 residues long. The CDR3 sequence is CASSVGRQGTRDF. The CDR3 DNA follows: TGTGCCAGCAGCGTGGGCAGGCAGGGTACCAGGGATTTT.

This clone was observed a few times. The chain recombines TRBV29-1 with TRBJ2-2; D is possibly TRBD1 (5 bases). The CDR3 extends over 14 amino acids. Trimming shortened V by 3 bases and J by 0 bases, and 8 bases separated the two germline ends. CDR1 SQVTM and CDR2 ANQGSEA come from the germline V gene. CDR3 sequence reads: CSVELTANTGELFF. Written as DNA, the CDR3 is TGCAGCGTTGAGCTGACAGCGAACACCGGGGAGCTGTTTTTT.

V and J are TRBV28 and TRBJ2-7; 9 positions match TRBD1. The CDR3 has 13 amino acids. The germline V gene encodes CDR1 MDHEN and CDR2 SYDVKM. The trim removed 7 bases at V and 3 bases at J, leaving 4 bases unmatched. DNA for the CDR3: TGTGCCAGCACGAGGACAGGGGACTACGAGCAGTACTTC. This encodes CASTRTGDYEQYF.